A single sample is the source of the 3 T cell receptor beta chains below, sequenced in a study of cytomegalovirus exposure and HLA in healthy donors. PCR primers comprised 60 Vbeta and 13 Jbeta primers. The repertoire was sequenced with immunoSEQ multiplex PCR; TCRdb's copy has only in-frame clones and lacks some. The sample includes under 150,000 clones. Sequenced input: PBMCs. The receptors derive from a woman aged 40 to 50 in good health and CMV-seronegative.

The rearrangement uses TRBV18 and TRBJ1-1; D is perhaps TRBD1 (6 bases). V lost 2 bases to trimming and J lost 5 bases, with 12 bases between them. Looked up from germline, CDR1 is KGHSH and CDR2 is LQKENI. The CDR3 loop spans 14 amino acids. CDR3 sequence reads: CASSPGGARTEAFF. CDR3 nucleotide sequence: TGTGCCAGCTCACCAGGGGGCGCCCGGACTGAAGCTTTCTTT.

Points on this clone: The junction departs from the called germline gene at one end, perhaps through a read error. V usage is TRBV5-4 and J usage is TRBJ1-4; D is ambiguous. The CDR3 has 14 residues. Germline V CDR1 and CDR2: SGHNT, YYREEE (reference sequence). Here the CDR3 DNA reads TGTACCAGCAGCTTGGGAGGGAGAAATGAAAAACTGTTTTTT. Its translation is CTSSLGGRNEKLFF.

The chain combines TRBV4-3 with TRBJ1-5; 7 nucleotides line up with TRBD1. The ends lost 0 bases at V and 1 base at J; junction bases unmatched: 9. CDR1 and CDR2 (germline): LGHNA, YSLEER. This CDR3 is built from 18 residues. This CDR3 is CASSQDAGTVRSNQPQHF. Written as DNA, the CDR3 is TGCGCCAGCAGCCAAGATGCGGGGACAGTGAGGAGCAATCAGCCCCAGCATTTT.